This is a list of T cell receptor beta chains from one sample in a study of T and B cells in COVID-19 patients. TCRdb recomputed calls from the multiplex PCR reads with MiXCR, one row per CDR3 protein. The sample lists 17,000 or so distinct CDR3 sequences, roughly 36% occurring once. Sequencing input: blood. These TCRs come from a human donor with active COVID-19. Each CDR3 is given with its conserved first and last residue. The order of the fields is CDR3 DNA, CDR3 protein, D gene, J gene, V gene, clone size. D genes are given only for firm matches. Rows may omit the clone size; those that give it use once, few, many or a size class.

CDR3 DNA: TGTGCCAGTATAGGGGGACAGGGGGCGTCTGGGGCCAACGTCCTGACTTTC
CDR3 protein: CASIGGQGASGANVLTF
D gene: TRBD1
J gene: TRBJ2-6
V gene: TRBV19
clone size: -

CDR3 DNA: TGCAGCGTTGAGGGGCAGGGGCTCGCGAATGAGCAGTTCTTC
CDR3 protein: CSVEGQGLANEQFF
D gene: -
J gene: TRBJ2-1
V gene: TRBV29-1
clone size: medium-sized

CDR3 DNA: TGTGCCACCAGCAGAGATAGGGGGGGAGGGGGCGTTAACACTGAAGCTTTCTTT
CDR3 protein: CATSRDRGGGGVNTEAFF
D gene: TRBD1
J gene: TRBJ1-1
V gene: TRBV15
clone size: -

CDR3 DNA: TGTGCCAGCAGTTTATCAGCGGGGGTCCCTGAAGCTTTCTTT
CDR3 protein: CASSLSAGVPEAFF
D gene: -
J gene: TRBJ1-1
V gene: TRBV27
clone size: few

CDR3 DNA: TGTGTCAGTAGAAGAGGACAGAAAAATGAAAAACTGTTTTTT
CDR3 protein: CVSRRGQKNEKLFF
D gene: -
J gene: TRBJ1-4
V gene: TRBV19
clone size: -

CDR3 DNA: TGCGCCAGCAGCCAGCTGCAGGTCAACACCGGGGAGCTGTTTTTT
CDR3 protein: CASSQLQVNTGELFF
D gene: -
J gene: TRBJ2-2
V gene: TRBV4-1
clone size: -

CDR3 DNA: TGTGCCAGCTCACAAGCTAGCGGGGGTTACAATGAGCAGTTCTTC
CDR3 protein: CASSQASGGYNEQFF
D gene: TRBD2
J gene: TRBJ2-1
V gene: TRBV18
clone size: -

CDR3 DNA: TGCAGTGCAACAGACAGGCCTAGCACAGATACGCAGTATTTT
CDR3 protein: CSATDRPSTDTQYF
D gene: -
J gene: TRBJ2-3
V gene: TRBV20-1
clone size: -

CDR3 DNA: TGTGCCGGAGCTCCGACCTCCTACAATGAGCAGTTCTTC
CDR3 protein: CAGAPTSYNEQFF
D gene: -
J gene: TRBJ2-1
V gene: TRBV6-6
clone size: -

CDR3 DNA: TGTGCCAGTAGTATAGTAAACACCGGGGAGCTGTTTTTT
CDR3 protein: CASSIVNTGELFF
D gene: -
J gene: TRBJ2-2
V gene: TRBV19
clone size: medium-sized

CDR3 DNA: TGTGCCAGCTCACCCTTTGGCAGCGGGGAGGAGACCCAGTACTTC
CDR3 protein: CASSPFGSGEETQYF
D gene: TRBD2
J gene: TRBJ2-5
V gene: TRBV18
clone size: -

CDR3 DNA: TGTGCCAGTAACCGACAGTTACCAATGAACACTGAAGCTTTCTTT
CDR3 protein: CASNRQLPMNTEAFF
D gene: -
J gene: TRBJ1-1
V gene: TRBV19
clone size: few

CDR3 DNA: TGTGCCAGCAGCACGGGGGGGACAGTGAACACTGAAGCTTTCTTT
CDR3 protein: CASSTGGTVNTEAFF
D gene: TRBD1
J gene: TRBJ1-1
V gene: TRBV7-7
clone size: -

CDR3 DNA: TGTGCCAGCAGTACGGTCTCTGGGGCCAACGTCCTGACTTTC
CDR3 protein: CASSTVSGANVLTF
D gene: -
J gene: TRBJ2-6
V gene: TRBV6-4
clone size: few

CDR3 DNA: TGTGCCAGAAGCCCCTTTGGGAGTAGCGGGTCCACAGATACGCAGTATTTT
CDR3 protein: CARSPFGSSGSTDTQYF
D gene: TRBD2
J gene: TRBJ2-3
V gene: TRBV11-2
clone size: -

CDR3 DNA: TGTGCCAGCAGTCTCCGGGACAGCTACGAGCAGTACTTC
CDR3 protein: CASSLRDSYEQYF
D gene: TRBD1
J gene: TRBJ2-7
V gene: TRBV6-5
clone size: -

CDR3 DNA: TGTGCCAGCTCACCCGGGACAGTAGTGGAGACCCAGTACTTC
CDR3 protein: CASSPGTVVETQYF
D gene: TRBD1
J gene: TRBJ2-5
V gene: TRBV18
clone size: few

CDR3 DNA: TGTGCCAGCAGCTTGGGGCTTACTGCGACGGCTTCAGATACGCAGTATTTT
CDR3 protein: CASSLGLTATASDTQYF
D gene: -
J gene: TRBJ2-3
V gene: TRBV5-6
clone size: -

CDR3 DNA: TGTGCCATCAGTGTGCGGGACAGGGCCTATGGCTACACCTTC
CDR3 protein: CAISVRDRAYGYTF
D gene: TRBD1
J gene: TRBJ1-2
V gene: TRBV10-3
clone size: -

CDR3 DNA: TGTGCCAGCAGCTCCGAGGGGGTTTCCATGAGGGAGCAGTACTTC
CDR3 protein: CASSSEGVSMREQYF
D gene: -
J gene: TRBJ2-7
V gene: TRBV5-5
clone size: medium-sized

CDR3 DNA: TGTGCCAGCAGCTTGGATCCGACAGGGTACGGAGGCTACACCTTC
CDR3 protein: CASSLDPTGYGGYTF
D gene: TRBD1
J gene: TRBJ1-2
V gene: TRBV5-4
clone size: few

CDR3 DNA: TGTGCCACCCGTAGGGACAGTACCTACGAGCAGTACTTC
CDR3 protein: CATRRDSTYEQYF
D gene: TRBD1
J gene: TRBJ2-7
V gene: TRBV15
clone size: medium-sized

CDR3 DNA: TGTGCCAGCTCACCACGGAGTGACCACAGTTCGCAGTTCTTC
CDR3 protein: CASSPRSDHSSQFF
D gene: -
J gene: TRBJ2-1
V gene: TRBV18
clone size: medium-sized

CDR3 DNA: TGTGCCAGCAGTCTTGACAGGGTACAATCCCAGCATTTT
CDR3 protein: CASSLDRVQSQHF
D gene: TRBD1
J gene: TRBJ1-5
V gene: TRBV6-2/TRBV6-3
clone size: -

CDR3 DNA: TGCAGTGCCCTAGCGGGGGGAAGCACAGATACGCAGTATTTT
CDR3 protein: CSALAGGSTDTQYF
D gene: TRBD2
J gene: TRBJ2-3
V gene: TRBV20-1
clone size: -

CDR3 DNA: TGTGCCAGCTCACCAGACCCAGGGTTGAACGAGCAGTACTTC
CDR3 protein: CASSPDPGLNEQYF
D gene: -
J gene: TRBJ2-7
V gene: TRBV18
clone size: -

CDR3 DNA: TGCAGCGCTATAGCCCAAAGGTACACAGATACGCAGTATTTT
CDR3 protein: CSAIAQRYTDTQYF
D gene: -
J gene: TRBJ2-3
V gene: TRBV29-1
clone size: medium-sized

CDR3 DNA: TGTGCCAGCAGCTTTGGGACAGGGCGCACCACCCGGCGGCTGTTTTTT
CDR3 protein: CASSFGTGRTTRRLFF
D gene: TRBD1
J gene: TRBJ2-2
V gene: TRBV13
clone size: -

CDR3 DNA: TGTGCCAGCAGTTTGTGGGGGGACACTGAAGCTTTCTTT
CDR3 protein: CASSLWGDTEAFF
D gene: -
J gene: TRBJ1-1
V gene: TRBV12-3/TRBV12-4
clone size: -

CDR3 DNA: TGTGCCAGCACTCAAGGACCAAACTATGGCTACACCTTC
CDR3 protein: CASTQGPNYGYTF
D gene: -
J gene: TRBJ1-2
V gene: TRBV6-1
clone size: -

CDR3 DNA: TGTGCCAGCAGTGTCGGACAGGGGCCTCAAGAGACCCAGTACTTC
CDR3 protein: CASSVGQGPQETQYF
D gene: TRBD1
J gene: TRBJ2-5
V gene: TRBV6-4
clone size: few

CDR3 DNA: TGTGCCAGCAGCCCGACAGGGGGCACTGGGGCCAACGTCCTGACTTTC
CDR3 protein: CASSPTGGTGANVLTF
D gene: TRBD1
J gene: TRBJ2-6
V gene: TRBV12-3/TRBV12-4
clone size: medium-sized

CDR3 DNA: TGTGCCAGCTCACCAGGGGGCGCGTATCAGCCCCAGCATTTT
CDR3 protein: CASSPGGAYQPQHF
D gene: -
J gene: TRBJ1-5
V gene: TRBV18
clone size: few

CDR3 DNA: TGTGCCAGCAGCAGGGGGCCGGTCTATGGCTACACCTTC
CDR3 protein: CASSRGPVYGYTF
D gene: TRBD1
J gene: TRBJ1-2
V gene: TRBV6-5
clone size: few

CDR3 DNA: TGTGCCAGCAGGGCAATAGACAGGGACACCGGGGAGCTGTTTTTT
CDR3 protein: CASRAIDRDTGELFF
D gene: TRBD1
J gene: TRBJ2-2
V gene: TRBV27
clone size: medium-sized

CDR3 DNA: TGTGCCAGCAGTCCCCAGGGGATAAACACCATATATTTT
CDR3 protein: CASSPQGINTIYF
D gene: -
J gene: TRBJ1-3
V gene: TRBV12-3/TRBV12-4
clone size: -

CDR3 DNA: TGTGCCAGTAGTATTGGGGACAGGGGTAATCAGCCCCAGCATTTT
CDR3 protein: CASSIGDRGNQPQHF
D gene: TRBD1
J gene: TRBJ1-5
V gene: TRBV19
clone size: few

CDR3 DNA: TGTGCCAGCAGTGTGGGCTGGAACACCGGGGAGCTGTTTTTT
CDR3 protein: CASSVGWNTGELFF
D gene: -
J gene: TRBJ2-2
V gene: TRBV6-4
clone size: -

CDR3 DNA: TGTGCCAGCAGCTCCGGGACAGGTCCCAATGAGCAGTTCTTC
CDR3 protein: CASSSGTGPNEQFF
D gene: TRBD1
J gene: TRBJ2-1
V gene: TRBV6-6
clone size: -

CDR3 DNA: TGTGCCAGCAGCTTGGGACAGGGGTTAGAAGCTTTCTTT
CDR3 protein: CASSLGQGLEAFF
D gene: TRBD1
J gene: TRBJ1-1
V gene: TRBV5-6
clone size: few

CDR3 DNA: TGTATCTCTGTTCCCGGCTCGTCCGCGGACGAGCAGTACTTC
CDR3 protein: CISVPGSSADEQYF
D gene: -
J gene: TRBJ2-7
V gene: TRBV7-5
clone size: few

CDR3 DNA: TGCAGTGCTAGCCCCGGGACAATCAAAGAGACCCAGTACTTC
CDR3 protein: CSASPGTIKETQYF
D gene: -
J gene: TRBJ2-5
V gene: TRBV20-1
clone size: few